Listed here are 4 T cell receptor beta chains from one sample, sequenced in a study of shared clonotypes between healthy human individuals. Profiled with immunoSEQ multiplex PCR; TCRdb holds only in-frame clones, not every one. The sample contains 800,000 to 1,200,000 clones, 70% to 80% of which appear only once. Material for sequencing was memory CD4+ T cells from PBMCs. Indicated subset: CD45RA-negative fraction. The receptors originated from a young man in good health. Some clones in this sample may be carry-over from other donors' samples.

The chain employs TRBV18 and TRBJ2-2; 16 bases map to TRBD2. V dropped 3 bases and J dropped 4; count of bases not matched to a gene: 5. This CDR3 has 18 amino acids. In germline, CDR1 is KGHSH, CDR2 LQKENI. The CDR3 DNA sequence: TGTGCCAGCTCACCGGGACTAGCGGGAGGGCCCGGCACCGGGGAGCTGTTTTTT. Amino acid sequence: CASSPGLAGGPGTGELFF.

This clone was recorded once. The chain carries TRBV6-1 and TRBJ1-2; TRBD1 might be the D (5 bases). Trimming left V 7 bases short and J 8 bases short, with 26 bases between. From germline, CDR1 is MNHNS and CDR2 SASEGT. The CDR3 runs to 16 residues. The CDR3 here is CASTETGVTISWGYTF. CDR3 bases: TGTGCCAGCACTGAGACGGGGGTCACGATCTCATGGGGCTACACCTTC.

This sequence joins TRBV27 and TRBJ2-3; either TRBD1 or TRBD2 may fit D (5 bases each). The CDR3 is 14 residues long. The V gene lost 3 bases and the J gene lost 4 bases, with 11 bases spanning the gap. Germline assignment: CDR1 MNHEY and CDR2 SMNVEV (reference sequence). The DNA for the CDR3 is TGTGCCAGCAGTTTCACGGGGCGGGCAGATACGCAGTATTTT. It codes for CASSFTGRADTQYF.

The chain employs TRBV30 and TRBJ2-5; TRBD1 might be the D (5 bases). CDR3 length: 12 amino acids. Trimming shortened V by 3 bases and J by 4 bases, and 9 bases separated the two germline ends. Germline CDR1 reads GTSNPN; CDR2 reads SVGIG (reference sequence). The CDR3 bases are TGTGCCTGGAGCGAGCAGGGAGAGACCCAGTACTTC. Its protein product is CAWSEQGETQYF.